Described below is a single T cell receptor (beta chain) sequence and its context. The record originates from a study of cytomegalovirus exposure and HLA in healthy donors. The PCR ran on 60 Vbeta and 13 Jbeta primers. Sequenced by immunoSEQ multiplex PCR; TCRdb stores in-frame clones only, minus some. The sample has over 150,000 clones, about four fifths seen once. The CDR3 is 14 residues long. V lost 3 bases and J 2 bases, leaving 9 bases between the germline ends. Germline V gene lookup returns CDR1 MNHNS and CDR2 SASEGT. Sequenced input: PBMCs. The V call is TRBV6-1, the J call TRBJ2-3; D might be TRBD2 (5 bases). The receptor was derived from a man between 18 and 29 years old in good health and CMV-seronegative. CDR3 bases: TGTGCCAGCAGTGATTGGGGAGACACAGATACGCAGTATTTT. This gives the protein CASSDWGDTDTQYF.